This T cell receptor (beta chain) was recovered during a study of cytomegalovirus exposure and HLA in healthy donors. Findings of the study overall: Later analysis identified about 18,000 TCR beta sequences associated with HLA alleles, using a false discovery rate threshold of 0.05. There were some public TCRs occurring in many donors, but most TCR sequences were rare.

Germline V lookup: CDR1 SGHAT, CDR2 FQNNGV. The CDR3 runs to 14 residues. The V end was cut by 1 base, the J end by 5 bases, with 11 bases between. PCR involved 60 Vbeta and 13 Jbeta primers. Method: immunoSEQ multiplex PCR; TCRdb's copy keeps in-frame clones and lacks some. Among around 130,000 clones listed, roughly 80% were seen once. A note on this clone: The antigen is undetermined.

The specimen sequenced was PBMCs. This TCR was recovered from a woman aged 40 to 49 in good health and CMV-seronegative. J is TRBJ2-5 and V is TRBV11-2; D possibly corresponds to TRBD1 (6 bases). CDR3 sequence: CASSLGTASETQYF. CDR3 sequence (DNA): TGTGCCAGCAGCTTAGGGACAGCGTCGGAGACCCAGTACTTC.